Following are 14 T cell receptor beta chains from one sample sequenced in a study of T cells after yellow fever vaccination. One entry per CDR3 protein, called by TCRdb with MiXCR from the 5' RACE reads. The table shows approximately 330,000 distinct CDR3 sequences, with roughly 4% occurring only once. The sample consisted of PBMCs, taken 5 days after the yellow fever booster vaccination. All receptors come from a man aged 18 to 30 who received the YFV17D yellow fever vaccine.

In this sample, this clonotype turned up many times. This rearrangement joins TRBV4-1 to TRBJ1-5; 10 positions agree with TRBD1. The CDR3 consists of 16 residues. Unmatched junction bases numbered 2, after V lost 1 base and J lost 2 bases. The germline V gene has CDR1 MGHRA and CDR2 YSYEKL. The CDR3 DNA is TGCGCCAGCAGCCAAGGACAGGGGGCCGGCAATCAGCCCCAGCATTTT. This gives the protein CASSQGQGAGNQPQHF.

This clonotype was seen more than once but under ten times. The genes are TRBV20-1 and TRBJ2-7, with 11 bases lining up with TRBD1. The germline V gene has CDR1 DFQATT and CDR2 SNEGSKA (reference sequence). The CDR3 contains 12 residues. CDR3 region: CSAPGQGVTPFV. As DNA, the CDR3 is TGCAGTGCCCCGGGACAGGGGGTCACCCCTTTCGTC.

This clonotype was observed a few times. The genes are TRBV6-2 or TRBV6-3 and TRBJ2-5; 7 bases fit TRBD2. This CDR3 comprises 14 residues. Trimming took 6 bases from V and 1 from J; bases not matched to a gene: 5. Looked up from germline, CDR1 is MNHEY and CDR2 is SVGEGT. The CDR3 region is CASRDERGQETQYF. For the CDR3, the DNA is TGTGCCAGCAGAGATGAGCGGGGCCAAGAGACCCAGTACTTC.

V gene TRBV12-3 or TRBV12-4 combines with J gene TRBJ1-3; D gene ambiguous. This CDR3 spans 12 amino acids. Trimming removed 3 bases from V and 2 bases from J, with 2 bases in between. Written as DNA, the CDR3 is TGTGCCAGCAGTTTCGCTGGAAACACCATATATTTT. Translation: CASSFAGNTIYF.

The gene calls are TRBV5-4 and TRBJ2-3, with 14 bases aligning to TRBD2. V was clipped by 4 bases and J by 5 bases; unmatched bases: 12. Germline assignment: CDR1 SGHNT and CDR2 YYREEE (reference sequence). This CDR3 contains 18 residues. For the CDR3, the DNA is TGTGCCAGCAGCAGACCGGGACTAGCGGGGGCCCGTGGAGATACGCAGTATTTT. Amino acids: CASSRPGLAGARGDTQYF.

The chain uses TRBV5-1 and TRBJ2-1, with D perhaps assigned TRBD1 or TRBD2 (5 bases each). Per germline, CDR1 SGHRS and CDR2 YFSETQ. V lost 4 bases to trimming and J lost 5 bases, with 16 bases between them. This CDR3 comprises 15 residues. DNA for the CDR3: TGCGCCAGCAGCGCGACGGGACGCAGAGACAATGAGCAGTTCTTC. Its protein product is CASSATGRRDNEQFF.

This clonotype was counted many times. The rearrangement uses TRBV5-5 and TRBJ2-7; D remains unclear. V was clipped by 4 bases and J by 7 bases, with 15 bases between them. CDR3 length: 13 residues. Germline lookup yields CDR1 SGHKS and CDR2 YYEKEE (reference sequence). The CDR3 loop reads CASSRLGIGEQYV. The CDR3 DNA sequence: TGTGCCAGCAGCCGACTGGGAATCGGGGAGCAGTACGTC.

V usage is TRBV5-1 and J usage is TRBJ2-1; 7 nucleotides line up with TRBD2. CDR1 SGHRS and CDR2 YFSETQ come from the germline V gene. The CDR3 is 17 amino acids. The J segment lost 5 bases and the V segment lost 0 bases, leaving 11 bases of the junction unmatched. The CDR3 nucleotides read TGCGCCAGCAGCTTGGAGGTGTGGGCTAGCGGTGACAATGAGCAGTTCTTC. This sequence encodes CASSLEVWASGDNEQFF.

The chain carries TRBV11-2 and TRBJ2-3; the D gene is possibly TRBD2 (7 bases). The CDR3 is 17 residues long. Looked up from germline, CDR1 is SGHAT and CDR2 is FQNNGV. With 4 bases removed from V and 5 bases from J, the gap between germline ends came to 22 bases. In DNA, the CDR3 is TGTGCCAGCAGCTCATTACCTAGTGCGGGGGCTGAAGATACGCAGTATTTT. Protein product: CASSSLPSAGAEDTQYF.

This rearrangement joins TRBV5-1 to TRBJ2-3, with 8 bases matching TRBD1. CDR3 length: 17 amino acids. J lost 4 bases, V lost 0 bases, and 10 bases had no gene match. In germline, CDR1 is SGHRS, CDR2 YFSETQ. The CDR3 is CASSLVGQGWRPDTQYF. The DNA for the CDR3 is TGCGCCAGCAGCTTGGTCGGACAGGGTTGGAGACCAGATACGCAGTATTTT.

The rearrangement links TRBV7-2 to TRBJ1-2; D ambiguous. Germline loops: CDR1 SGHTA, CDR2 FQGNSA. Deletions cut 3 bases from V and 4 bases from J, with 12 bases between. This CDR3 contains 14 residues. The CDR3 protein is CASSFLALTYGYTF. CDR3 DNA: TGTGCCAGCAGCTTCTTGGCTTTAACCTATGGCTACACCTTC.

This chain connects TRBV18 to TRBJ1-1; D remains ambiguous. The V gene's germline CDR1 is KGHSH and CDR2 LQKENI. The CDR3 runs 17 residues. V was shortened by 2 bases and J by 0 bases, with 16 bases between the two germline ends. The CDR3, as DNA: TGTGCCAGCTCACCAATACAAATATCCGACATGAACACTGAAGCTTTCTTT. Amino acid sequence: CASSPIQISDMNTEAFF.

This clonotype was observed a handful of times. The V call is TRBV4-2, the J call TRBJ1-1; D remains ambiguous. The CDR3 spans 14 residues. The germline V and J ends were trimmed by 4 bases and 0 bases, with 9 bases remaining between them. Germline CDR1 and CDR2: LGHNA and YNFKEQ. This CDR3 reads CASSRVEMNTEAFF. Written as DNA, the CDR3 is TGTGCCAGCAGCCGGGTAGAGATGAACACTGAAGCTTTCTTT.

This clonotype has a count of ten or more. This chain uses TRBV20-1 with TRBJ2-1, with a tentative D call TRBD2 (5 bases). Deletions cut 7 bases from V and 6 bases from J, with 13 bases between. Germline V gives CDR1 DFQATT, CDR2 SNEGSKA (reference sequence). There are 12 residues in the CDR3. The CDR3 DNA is TGCAGTGGAGGTGCGGGCGGCAATGAGCAGTTCTTC. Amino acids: CSGGAGGNEQFF.